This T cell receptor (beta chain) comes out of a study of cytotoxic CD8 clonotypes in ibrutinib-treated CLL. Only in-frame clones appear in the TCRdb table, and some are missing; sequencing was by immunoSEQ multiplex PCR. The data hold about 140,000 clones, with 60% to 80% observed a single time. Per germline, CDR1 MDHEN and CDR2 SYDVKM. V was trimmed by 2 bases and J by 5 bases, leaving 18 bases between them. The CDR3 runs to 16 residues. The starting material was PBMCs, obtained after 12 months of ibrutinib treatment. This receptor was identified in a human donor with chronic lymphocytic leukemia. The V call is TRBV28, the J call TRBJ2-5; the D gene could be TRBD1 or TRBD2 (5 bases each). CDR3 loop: CASSLTPGWRMETQYF. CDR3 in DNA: TGTGCCAGCAGTTTAACCCCAGGGTGGAGGATGGAGACCCAGTACTTC.